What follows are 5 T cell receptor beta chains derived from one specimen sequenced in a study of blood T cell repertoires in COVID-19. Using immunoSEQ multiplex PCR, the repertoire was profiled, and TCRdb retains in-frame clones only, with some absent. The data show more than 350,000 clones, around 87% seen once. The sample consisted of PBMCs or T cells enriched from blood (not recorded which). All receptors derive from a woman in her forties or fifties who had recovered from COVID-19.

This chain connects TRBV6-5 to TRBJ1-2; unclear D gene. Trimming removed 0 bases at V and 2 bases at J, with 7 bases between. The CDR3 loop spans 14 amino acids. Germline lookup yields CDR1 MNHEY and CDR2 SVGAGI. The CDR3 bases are TGTGCCAGCAGTTACTCGAAACTAAACTATGGCTACACCTTC. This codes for CASSYSKLNYGYTF.

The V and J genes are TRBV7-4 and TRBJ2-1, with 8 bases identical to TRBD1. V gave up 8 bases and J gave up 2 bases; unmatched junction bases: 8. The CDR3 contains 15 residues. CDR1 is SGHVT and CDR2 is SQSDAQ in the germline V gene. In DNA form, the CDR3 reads TGTGCCAGCCCCTGGGACAGGTCAACCTACAATGAGCAGTTCTTC. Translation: CASPWDRSTYNEQFF.

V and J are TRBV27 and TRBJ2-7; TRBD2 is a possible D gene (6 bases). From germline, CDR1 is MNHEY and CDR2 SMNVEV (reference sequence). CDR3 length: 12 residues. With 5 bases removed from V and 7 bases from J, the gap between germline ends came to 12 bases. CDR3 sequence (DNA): TGTGCCAGCAGTCTTCTGGGGGGAGAGCAGTACTTC. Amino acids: CASSLLGGEQYF.

CDR3 bases: TGTGCCACCCGACAGTTAGCCGGGGAGCTGTTTTTT. Protein product: CATRQLAGELFF. The chain uses TRBV27 and TRBJ2-2, with a weak D call TRBD1 (5 bases). The germline V gene has CDR1 MNHEY and CDR2 SMNVEV (reference sequence). The CDR3 runs 12 residues. The V end lost 10 bases, the J end lost 6 bases, and 12 bases lay between the germline ends.

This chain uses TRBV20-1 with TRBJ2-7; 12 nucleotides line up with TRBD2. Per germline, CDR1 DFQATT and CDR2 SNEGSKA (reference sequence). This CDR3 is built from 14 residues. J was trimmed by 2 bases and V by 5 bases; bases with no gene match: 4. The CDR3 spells CSAGGLAGTYEQYF. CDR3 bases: TGCAGTGCTGGTGGACTAGCGGGGACCTACGAGCAGTACTTC.